One sample yielded the 21 T cell receptor beta chains listed below, sequenced in a study of shared clonotypes between healthy human individuals (dated by TCRdb to the early 2020s). Library construction relied on the immunoSEQ multiplex PCR assay. This immuneACCESS table, as held by TCRdb, lists in-frame sequences with V and J called but not all clones. Of the missing ones, under half trace to an unresolved V gene in checked studies; the others have no known cause. A total of millions of clones appear in this sample, approximately 90% of them only once. The top ten hold about 0.13% of the sample. Material: naive CD4+ T cells sorted from blood. Explained via the paper, the cell subset or site label denotes: CD45RA+ positively selected. The receptor set was obtained from a man between 18 and 35 years old in good health.

The chain couples TRBV28 to TRBJ1-1; D uncertain. This CDR3 has 11 residues. Germline CDR1 and CDR2: MDHEN and SYDVKM. V dropped 6 bases and J dropped 8 bases, with 10 bases sitting between them. CDR3 region: CASSPQSEAFF. CDR3 bases: TGTGCCAGCAGCCCTCAGTCCGAAGCTTTCTTT.

CDR3 in amino acids: CASSQAPDRVGGYTF. The DNA of the CDR3 is TGCGCCAGCAGCCAAGCCCCCGACAGGGTGGGGGGCTACACCTTC. The chain carries TRBV4-1 and TRBJ1-2, with 7 bases identical to TRBD1. This CDR3 comprises 15 residues. The V and J ends lost 1 base and 8 bases, in that order; junction bases with no gene match: 10. Germline V lookup: CDR1 MGHRA, CDR2 YSYEKL.

J is TRBJ2-3 and V is TRBV6-1, with D perhaps TRBD1 or TRBD2 (5 bases each). The CDR3 has 16 amino acids. V shed 3 bases and J shed 0 bases, with 13 bases lying between them. In germline, CDR1 is MNHNS, CDR2 SASEGT. This chain's CDR3 is CASSDRARGSTDTQYF. The DNA of the CDR3 is TGTGCCAGCAGTGATCGAGCGAGGGGAAGCACAGATACGCAGTATTTT.

The chain joins TRBV29-1 to TRBJ2-3; 7 nucleotides line up with TRBD2. Losses at the gene ends were 6 bases for V and 3 bases for J; bases not matched to a gene: 12. This CDR3 is 15 amino acids long. The V gene's germline CDR1 is SQVTM and CDR2 ANQGSEA. Written as DNA, the CDR3 is TGCAGCGTGGGAGGGGAGCGGGGCCGAACAGATACGCAGTATTTT. Amino acids: CSVGGERGRTDTQYF.

The chain combines TRBV4-2 with TRBJ1-5, with 7 bases that match TRBD1. CDR1 and CDR2 (germline): LGHNA, YNFKEQ. This CDR3 is 14 amino acids long. Germline trimming cut 3 bases from V and 10 bases from J; bases unmatched to any gene: 9. CDR3 in amino acids: CASSQTGTVGPQHF. The CDR3 bases are TGTGCCAGCAGCCAGACAGGGACGGTGGGACCCCAGCATTTT.

This clone has only one observation. This chain connects TRBV7-2 to TRBJ1-2; D not certain. The CDR3 spans 15 residues. Germline-derived CDR1 and CDR2 are SGHTA and FQGNSA. The V end lost 1 base, the J end lost 8 bases, and 17 bases lay between the germline ends. DNA for the CDR3: TGTGCCAGCAGCTTAGAAGACGCACCCCTTAGCGGCTACACCTTC. Translating gives CASSLEDAPLSGYTF.

The chain employs TRBV18 and TRBJ1-2; D perhaps matches TRBD1 (6 bases). CDR1 and CDR2 from the germline V gene are KGHSH and LQKENI. V was cut by 3 bases and J by 1 base, with 12 bases left in between. The CDR3 spans 15 residues. CDR3 region: CASSPGTPSNYGYTF. CDR3 sequence (DNA): TGTGCCAGCTCACCGGGGACACCCAGTAACTATGGCTACACCTTC.

The gene calls are TRBV27 and TRBJ1-4, with D unresolved. V was trimmed by 5 bases and J by 7 bases, leaving 14 bases between them. CDR1 and CDR2 from the germline V gene are MNHEY and SMNVEV (reference sequence). The CDR3 is 14 residues long. Written as DNA, the CDR3 is TGTGCCAGCAGTACCATACTTTCTGGTGAAAAACTGTTTTTT. Protein sequence: CASSTILSGEKLFF.

The rearrangement links TRBV9 to TRBJ2-3; no clear D gene. The CDR3 has 15 amino acids. Germline V gene sequence: CDR1 SGDLS, CDR2 YYNGEE. The germline V and J ends were trimmed by 4 bases and 0 bases, with 12 bases remaining between them. CDR3 region: CASSRRVSSTDTQYF. DNA of the CDR3: TGTGCCAGCAGCAGACGGGTATCGAGCACAGATACGCAGTATTTT. The complete variable domain, with remaining parts taken from reference TRBV9 and TRBJ2-3, reads DSGVTQTPKHLITATGQRVTLRCSPRSGDLSVYWYQQSLDQGLQFLIQYYNGEERAKGNILERFSAQQFPDLHSELNLSSLELGDSALYFCASSRRVSSTDTQYFGPGTRLTVL.

This clone was counted once. The rearrangement uses TRBV9 and TRBJ2-5, with TRBD2 as a possible D gene (7 bases). The CDR3 contains 15 residues. Trimming took 4 bases from V and 5 from J, leaving 18 bases between them. From germline, CDR1 is SGDLS and CDR2 YYNGEE. The CDR3 is CASSPEGGGRETQYF. In nucleotides, the CDR3 is TGTGCCAGCAGCCCCGAAGGGGGGGGCCGGGAGACCCAGTACTTC.

V is TRBV5-8 and J is TRBJ2-1; D not resolved. The CDR3 extends over 15 amino acids. The V end lost 0 bases, the J end lost 4 bases, and 11 bases lay between the germline ends. Germline V CDR1 and CDR2: SGHTS, YDEGEE. Here the CDR3 reads CASSLVQPLYNEQFF. For the CDR3, the DNA is TGTGCCAGCAGCTTGGTACAGCCTCTATACAATGAGCAGTTCTTC.

The chain has TRBV28 and TRBJ2-1; 11 positions match TRBD2. CDR3 length: 15 residues. The V gene end was trimmed by 3 bases and the J gene end by 8 bases; junction bases not matched to a gene: 6. Germline V gene lookup returns CDR1 MDHEN and CDR2 SYDVKM. The CDR3 reads CASSLFSGGADEQFF. The CDR3 DNA is TGTGCCAGCAGTTTGTTTAGCGGGGGGGCAGATGAGCAGTTCTTC.

Points on this clone: Distinct nucleotide sequences in the sample also encode this CDR3. The chain uses TRBV28 and TRBJ1-2; D remains unclear. The germline V and J ends were trimmed by 2 bases and 2 bases, with 9 bases remaining between them. In germline, CDR1 is MDHEN, CDR2 SYDVKM. The CDR3 is 14 amino acids. The CDR3 reads CASSLQGPNYGYTF. The CDR3 coding sequence is TGTGCCAGCAGTTTACAAGGGCCCAACTATGGCTACACCTTC.

The chain carries TRBV14 and TRBJ2-3, with 13 bases that match TRBD2. Germline loops: CDR1 SGHDN, CDR2 FVKESK. This CDR3 has 15 residues. The V segment lost 4 bases and the J segment 5 bases; nucleotides outside the gene matches: 3. CDR3 loop: CASSRLAGGGDTQYF. The CDR3 DNA sequence: TGTGCCAGCAGCCGACTAGCGGGAGGAGGAGATACGCAGTATTTT.

The V call is TRBV10-1, the J call TRBJ1-1, with a tentative D call TRBD1 (6 bases). Germline V gives CDR1 WNHNN, CDR2 SYGVQD (reference sequence). The CDR3 spans 13 residues. Trimming took 6 bases from V and 4 from J, leaving 12 bases between them. The CDR3 here is CASSNRQATEAFF. Here the CDR3 DNA reads TGCGCCAGCAGCAATAGACAGGCCACTGAAGCTTTCTTT.

This sequence joins TRBV30 and TRBJ1-3; D gene unclear. CDR1 GTSNPN and CDR2 SVGIG come from the germline V gene (reference sequence). V dropped 8 bases and J dropped 1 base, with 15 bases sitting between them. This CDR3 has 14 amino acids. The CDR3 protein is CAGGRAVSGNTIYF. The CDR3 nucleotides are TGTGCCGGCGGGAGGGCGGTTTCTGGAAACACCATATATTTT.

This chain links TRBV30 with TRBJ1-2; 9 nucleotides agree with TRBD1. The ends lost 3 bases at V and 9 bases at J; junction bases unmatched: 14. Germline CDR1 reads GTSNPN; CDR2 reads SVGIG (reference sequence). The CDR3 has 15 residues. Written as DNA, the CDR3 is TGTGCCTGGAGGGCCCGGGACAGGGAAATTTGGAGCTACACCTTC. Protein product: CAWRARDREIWSYTF.

This clone was found a few times. The rearrangement links TRBV6-4 to TRBJ1-6; D not certain. V was cut by 5 bases and J by 9 bases, with 11 bases left in between. This CDR3 region has 13 residues. From germline, CDR1 is MRHNA and CDR2 SNTAGT. The CDR3 bases are TGTGCCAGCAGTCGCGGGGAGGGTTCACCCCTCCACTTT. Translation gives CASSRGEGSPLHF.

CDR3 residues: CASRTGHQAGELFF. DNA of the CDR3: TGTGCCAGCCGTACAGGGCACCAAGCCGGGGAGCTGTTTTTT. This chain connects TRBV6-5 to TRBJ2-2, with D maybe TRBD1 (6 bases). CDR1 and CDR2 (germline): MNHEY, SVGAGI. The CDR3 contains 14 residues. Trimming pared 8 bases from V and 6 bases from J, leaving 16 bases between.

Here the CDR3 reads CASSLGQGATYEQYF. In DNA, the CDR3 is TGTGCCAGCAGCCTAGGACAGGGGGCGACCTACGAGCAGTACTTC. This chain connects TRBV11-3 to TRBJ2-7, with TRBD1 identical over 11 bases. The CDR3 sequence is 15 residues long. V trimming: 5 bases; J trimming: 2 bases; junction bases outside the gene matches: 5. CDR1 and CDR2 (germline): SGHNT, YENEEA.

The chain links TRBV30 to TRBJ2-7; TRBD1 might be the D (6 bases). The germline V and J ends were trimmed by 5 bases and 4 bases, with 12 bases remaining between them. The CDR3 loop spans 12 amino acids. Germline lookup yields CDR1 GTSNPN and CDR2 SVGIG (reference sequence). The CDR3 nucleotides are TGTGCCTGGGATGAACAGGGATACGAGCAGTACTTC. Protein sequence: CAWDEQGYEQYF.